Sequencing of this TCR beta chain was carried out in a study of CD8+ T cells in alopecia areata. Overall study results and limits: Tofacitinib significantly brought down scalp clonality and expanded CD8+ clones among top 100.

About this clone: The antigen remains undetermined.

This CDR3 has 14 amino acids. CDR1 and CDR2 from the germline V gene are SGHTA and FQGNSA. The V and J ends lost 2 bases and 0 bases respectively, with 5 bases between them. Regarding treatment: oral pan-JAK inhibitor, 5-10 mg twice daily. The sorting of PBMCs gave CD4+ and CD8+ T cells. RNA extraction and reverse transcription yielded cDNA as sequencing template. The protocol was immunoSEQ multiplex PCR, while the TCRdb copy is restricted to in-frame clones and leaves out a portion. The table lists about 110,000 clones, about 83% of them singletons, with 20% to 25% in the top ten. The sequence was collected from a human donor with alopecia areata. Sequenced here: CD8+ T cells sorted from blood, sampled at week 24, from a patient treated with tofacitinib. The rearrangement joins TRBV7-2 to TRBJ2-4; the D is unclear. Here the CDR3 DNA reads TGTGCCAGCAGCTTACTCGCAGCCAAAAACATTCAGTACTTC. This codes for CASSLLAAKNIQYF.